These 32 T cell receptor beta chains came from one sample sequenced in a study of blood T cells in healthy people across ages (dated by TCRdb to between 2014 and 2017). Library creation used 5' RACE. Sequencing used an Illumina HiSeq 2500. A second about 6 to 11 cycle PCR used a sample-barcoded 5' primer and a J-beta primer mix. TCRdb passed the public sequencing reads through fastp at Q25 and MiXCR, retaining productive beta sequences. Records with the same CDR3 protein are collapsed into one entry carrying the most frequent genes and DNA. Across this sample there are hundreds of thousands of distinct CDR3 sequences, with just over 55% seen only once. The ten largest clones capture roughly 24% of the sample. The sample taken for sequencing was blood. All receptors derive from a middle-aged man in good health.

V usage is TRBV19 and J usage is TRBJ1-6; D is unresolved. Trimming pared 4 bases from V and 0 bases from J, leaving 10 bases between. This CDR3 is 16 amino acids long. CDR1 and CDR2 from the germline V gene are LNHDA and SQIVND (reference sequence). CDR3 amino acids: CASSRIGSSYNSPLHF. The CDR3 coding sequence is TGTGCCAGTAGTAGGATCGGGAGCTCCTATAATTCACCCCTCCACTTT. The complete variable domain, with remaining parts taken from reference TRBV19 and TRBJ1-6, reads DGGITQSPKYLFRKEGQNVTLSCEQNLNHDAMYWYRQDPGQGLRLIYYSQIVNDFQKGDIAEGYSVSREKKESFPLTVTSAQKNPTAFYLCASSRIGSSYNSPLHFGNGTRLTVT.

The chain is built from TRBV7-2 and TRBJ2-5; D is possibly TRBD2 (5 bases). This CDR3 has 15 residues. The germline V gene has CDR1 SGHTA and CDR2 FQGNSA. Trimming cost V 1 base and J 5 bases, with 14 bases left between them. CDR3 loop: CASSLVSEGIETQYF. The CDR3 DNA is TGTGCCAGCAGCTTAGTTAGCGAGGGAATTGAGACCCAGTACTTC.

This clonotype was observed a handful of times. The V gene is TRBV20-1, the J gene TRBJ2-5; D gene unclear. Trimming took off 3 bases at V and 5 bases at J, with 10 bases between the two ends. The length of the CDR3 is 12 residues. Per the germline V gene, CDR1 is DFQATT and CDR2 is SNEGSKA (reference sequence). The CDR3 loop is CSARGPAETQYF. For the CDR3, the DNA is TGCAGTGCTAGGGGCCCGGCGGAGACCCAGTACTTC.

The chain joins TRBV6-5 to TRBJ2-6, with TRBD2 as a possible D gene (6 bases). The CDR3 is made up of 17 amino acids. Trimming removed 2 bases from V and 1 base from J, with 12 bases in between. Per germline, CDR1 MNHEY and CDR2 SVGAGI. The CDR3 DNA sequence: TGTGCCAGCAGTTACGATCCAGGGACTTCTGGGGCCAACGTCCTGACTTTC. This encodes CASSYDPGTSGANVLTF.

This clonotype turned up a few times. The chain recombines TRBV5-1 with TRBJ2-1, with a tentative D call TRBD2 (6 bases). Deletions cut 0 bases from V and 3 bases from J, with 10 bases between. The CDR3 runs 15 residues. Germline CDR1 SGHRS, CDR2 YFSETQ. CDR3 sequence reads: CASSLGLAYYNEQFF. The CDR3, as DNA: TGCGCCAGCAGCTTGGGGCTAGCGTACTACAATGAGCAGTTCTTC.

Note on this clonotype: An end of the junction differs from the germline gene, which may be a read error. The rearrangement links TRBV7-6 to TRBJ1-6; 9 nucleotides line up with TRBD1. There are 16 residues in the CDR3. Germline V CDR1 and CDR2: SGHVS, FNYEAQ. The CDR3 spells CTSSSRPDRGNSPLHF. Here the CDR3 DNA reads TGTACCAGCAGCTCCCGGCCGGACAGGGGAAATTCACCCCTCCACTTT.

In DNA, the CDR3 is TGTGCCAGCAGCCCCCCCGCGGTAGAGCAGTACTTC. This gives the protein CASSPPAVEQYF. The rearrangement uses TRBV7-2 and TRBJ2-7; D not certain. Germline V gene lookup returns CDR1 SGHTA and CDR2 FQGNSA. The CDR3 spans 12 residues. V shed 5 bases and J shed 7 bases, with 12 bases lying between them. Full variable domain (rest looked up from reference TRBV7-2 and TRBJ2-7): GAGVSQSPSNKVTEKGKDVELRCDPISGHTALYWYRQSLGQGLEFLIYFQGNSAPDKSGLPSDRFSAERTGGSVSTLTIQRTQQEDSAVYLCASSPPAVEQYFGPGTRLTVT.

The CDR3 spells CASRDRAGELFF. CDR3 sequence (DNA): TGTGCCAGCAGGGACAGGGCCGGGGAGCTGTTTTTT. The chain carries TRBV9 and TRBJ2-2; 8 nucleotides agree with TRBD1. V trimming: 5 bases; J trimming: 6 bases; junction bases outside the gene matches: 0. The CDR3 extends over 12 amino acids. The germline CDR1 and CDR2 sequences are SGDLS and YYNGEE. Combining the CDR3 with reference TRBV9 and TRBJ2-2 gives the whole variable domain DSGVTQTPKHLITATGQRVTLRCSPRSGDLSVYWYQQSLDQGLQFLIQYYNGEERAKGNILERFSAQQFPDLHSELNLSSLELGDSALYFCASRDRAGELFFGEGSRLTVL.

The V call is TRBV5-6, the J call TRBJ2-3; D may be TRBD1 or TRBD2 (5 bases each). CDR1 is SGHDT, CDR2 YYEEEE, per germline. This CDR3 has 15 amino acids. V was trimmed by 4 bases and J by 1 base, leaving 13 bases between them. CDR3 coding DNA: TGTGCCAGCAGCACCGGGGCATACCGCACAGATACGCAGTATTTT. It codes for CASSTGAYRTDTQYF.

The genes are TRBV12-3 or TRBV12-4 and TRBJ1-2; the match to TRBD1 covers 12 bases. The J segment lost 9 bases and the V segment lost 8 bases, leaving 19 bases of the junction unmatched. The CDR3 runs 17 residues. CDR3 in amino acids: CASGRVGPGQGAVSYTF. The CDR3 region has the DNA TGTGCCAGCGGCAGGGTTGGGCCGGGACAGGGGGCCGTTAGCTACACCTTC.

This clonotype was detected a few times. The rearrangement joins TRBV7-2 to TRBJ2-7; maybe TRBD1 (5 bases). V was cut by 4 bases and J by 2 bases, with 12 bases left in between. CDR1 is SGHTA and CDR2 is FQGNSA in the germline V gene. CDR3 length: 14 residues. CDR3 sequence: CASSSQASAYEQYF. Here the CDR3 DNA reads TGTGCCAGCAGCTCACAGGCAAGTGCCTACGAGCAGTACTTC.

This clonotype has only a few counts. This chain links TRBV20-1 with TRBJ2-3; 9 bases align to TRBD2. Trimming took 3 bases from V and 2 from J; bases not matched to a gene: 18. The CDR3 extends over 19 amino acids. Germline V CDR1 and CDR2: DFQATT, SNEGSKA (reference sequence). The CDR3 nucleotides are TGCAGTGCTAGTGGGCCCGCTAGGGCGGCGGGGGGGTTCACAGATACGCAGTATTTT. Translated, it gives CSASGPARAAGGFTDTQYF.

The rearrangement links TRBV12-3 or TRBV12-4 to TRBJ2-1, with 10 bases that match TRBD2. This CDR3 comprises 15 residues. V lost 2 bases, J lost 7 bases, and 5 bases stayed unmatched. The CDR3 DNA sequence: TGTGCCAGCAGTTTATTGGGACTAGCGAAAAATGAGCAGTTCTTC. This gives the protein CASSLLGLAKNEQFF.

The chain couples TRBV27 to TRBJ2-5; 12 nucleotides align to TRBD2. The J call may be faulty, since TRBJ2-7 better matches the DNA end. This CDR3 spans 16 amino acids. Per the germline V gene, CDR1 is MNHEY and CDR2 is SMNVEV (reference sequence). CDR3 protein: CASSFSRTSGICEQYF. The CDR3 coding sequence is TGTGCCAGCAGTTTCTCCCGGACTAGCGGGATATGCGAGCAGTACTTC.

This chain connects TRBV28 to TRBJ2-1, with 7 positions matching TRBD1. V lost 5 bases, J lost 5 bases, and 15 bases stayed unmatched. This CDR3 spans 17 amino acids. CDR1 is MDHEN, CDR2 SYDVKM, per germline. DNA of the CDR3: TGTGCCAGCAGTGAGCGGACAGGCTACCAAAACGACAATGAGCAGTTCTTC. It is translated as CASSERTGYQNDNEQFF.

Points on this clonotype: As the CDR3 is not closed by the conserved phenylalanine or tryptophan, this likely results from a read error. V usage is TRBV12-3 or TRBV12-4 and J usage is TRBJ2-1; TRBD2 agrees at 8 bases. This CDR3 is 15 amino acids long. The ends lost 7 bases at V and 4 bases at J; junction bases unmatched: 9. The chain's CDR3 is CASTSGGGLYNEQFS. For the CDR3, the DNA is TGTGCCAGCACCTCGGGCGGGGGGTTATACAATGAGCAGTTCTCC.

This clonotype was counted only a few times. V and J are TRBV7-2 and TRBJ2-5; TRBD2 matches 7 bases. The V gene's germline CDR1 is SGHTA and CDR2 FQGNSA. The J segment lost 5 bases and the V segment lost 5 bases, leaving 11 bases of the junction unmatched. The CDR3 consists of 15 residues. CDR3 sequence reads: CASSPQRGERETQYF. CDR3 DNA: TGTGCCAGCAGCCCTCAACGGGGGGAAAGGGAGACCCAGTACTTC.

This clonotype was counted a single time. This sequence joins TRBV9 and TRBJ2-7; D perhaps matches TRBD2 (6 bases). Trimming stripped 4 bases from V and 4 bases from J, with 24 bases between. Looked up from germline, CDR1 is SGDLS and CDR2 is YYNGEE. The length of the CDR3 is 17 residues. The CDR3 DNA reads TGTGCCAGCAGCTACCGAGGTAGCGGACTACACGCATACGAGCAGTACTTC. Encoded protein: CASSYRGSGLHAYEQYF.

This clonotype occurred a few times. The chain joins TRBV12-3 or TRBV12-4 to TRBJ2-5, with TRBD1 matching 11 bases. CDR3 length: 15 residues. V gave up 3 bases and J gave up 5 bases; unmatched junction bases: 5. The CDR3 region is CASSLGQGVGETQYF. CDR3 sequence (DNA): TGTGCCAGCAGTTTGGGACAGGGGGTAGGGGAGACCCAGTACTTC.

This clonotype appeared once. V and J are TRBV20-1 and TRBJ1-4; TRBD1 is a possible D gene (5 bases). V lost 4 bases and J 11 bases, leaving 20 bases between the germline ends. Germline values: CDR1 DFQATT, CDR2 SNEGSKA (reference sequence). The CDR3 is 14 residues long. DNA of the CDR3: TGCAGTGCTATTCCCCAGGGAGGAAGGGAGAAACTGTTTTTT. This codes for CSAIPQGGREKLFF.

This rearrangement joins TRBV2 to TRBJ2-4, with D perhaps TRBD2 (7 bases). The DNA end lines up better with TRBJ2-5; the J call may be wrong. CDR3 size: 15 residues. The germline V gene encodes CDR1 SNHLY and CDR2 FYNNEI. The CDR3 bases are TGTGCCAGCAGTATGATGAGGGGGGAGGGAGAGACCCAGTACTTC. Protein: CASSMMRGEGETQYF.

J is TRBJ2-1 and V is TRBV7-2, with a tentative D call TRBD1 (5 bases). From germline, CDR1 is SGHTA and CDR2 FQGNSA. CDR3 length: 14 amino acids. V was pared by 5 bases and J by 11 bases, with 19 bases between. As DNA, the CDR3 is TGTGCCAGCAGCCACCTGTCCCCACCAGGGAAGCAGTTCTTC. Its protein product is CASSHLSPPGKQFF.

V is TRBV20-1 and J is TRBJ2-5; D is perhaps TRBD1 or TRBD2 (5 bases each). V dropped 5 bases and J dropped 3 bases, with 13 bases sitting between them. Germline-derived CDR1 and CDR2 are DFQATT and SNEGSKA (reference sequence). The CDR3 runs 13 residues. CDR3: CSAGGRTKETQYF. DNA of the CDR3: TGCAGTGCTGGGGGACGGACCAAAGAGACCCAGTACTTC.

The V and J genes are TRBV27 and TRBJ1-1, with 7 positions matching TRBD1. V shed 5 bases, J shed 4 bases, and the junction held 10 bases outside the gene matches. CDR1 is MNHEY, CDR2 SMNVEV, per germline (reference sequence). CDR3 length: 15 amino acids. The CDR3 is CASSLRQGGSTEAFF. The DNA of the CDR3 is TGTGCCAGCAGTCTCAGACAGGGTGGGAGCACTGAAGCTTTCTTT.

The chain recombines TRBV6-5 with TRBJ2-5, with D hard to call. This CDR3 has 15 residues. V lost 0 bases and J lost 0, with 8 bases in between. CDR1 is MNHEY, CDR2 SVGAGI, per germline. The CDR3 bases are TGTGCCAGCAGTTACTCGGTTGGGGACCAAGAGACCCAGTACTTC. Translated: CASSYSVGDQETQYF.

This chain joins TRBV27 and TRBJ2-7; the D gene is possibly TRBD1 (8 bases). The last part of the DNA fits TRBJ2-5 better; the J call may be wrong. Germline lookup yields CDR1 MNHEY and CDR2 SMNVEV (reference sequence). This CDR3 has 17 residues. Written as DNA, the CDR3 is TGTGCCAGCAGTTTTAGTGGGGGGGGAACAGGGGGAGAGACCCAGTACTTC. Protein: CASSFSGGGTGGETQYF.

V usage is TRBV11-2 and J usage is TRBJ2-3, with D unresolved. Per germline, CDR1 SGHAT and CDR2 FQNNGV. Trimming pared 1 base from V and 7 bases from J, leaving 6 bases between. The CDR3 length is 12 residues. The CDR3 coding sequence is TGTGCCAGCAGCTTAGCGCTCAATACGCAGTATTTT. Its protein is CASSLALNTQYF. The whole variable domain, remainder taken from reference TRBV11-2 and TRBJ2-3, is EAGVAQSPRYKIIEKRQSVAFWCNPISGHATLYWYQQILGQGPKLLIQFQNNGVVDDSQLPKDRFSAERLKGVDSTLKIQPAKLEDSAVYLCASSLALNTQYFGPGTRLTVL.

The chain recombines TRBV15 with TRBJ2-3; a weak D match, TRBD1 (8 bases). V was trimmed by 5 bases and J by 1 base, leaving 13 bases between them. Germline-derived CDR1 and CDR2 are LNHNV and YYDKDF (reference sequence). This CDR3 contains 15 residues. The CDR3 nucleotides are TGTGCCACCAGCTCCACAGGGGGGGGCACAGATACGCAGTATTTT. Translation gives CATSSTGGGTDTQYF.

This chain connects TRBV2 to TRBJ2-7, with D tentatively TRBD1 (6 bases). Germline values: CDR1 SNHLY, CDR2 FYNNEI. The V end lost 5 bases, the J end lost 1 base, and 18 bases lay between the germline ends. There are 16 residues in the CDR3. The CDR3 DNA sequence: TGTGCCAGCAGTCCTCAACCAGGGGACCTATCCTACGAGCAGTACTTC. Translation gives CASSPQPGDLSYEQYF. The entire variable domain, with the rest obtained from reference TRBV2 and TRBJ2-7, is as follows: EPEVTQTPSHQVTQMGQEVILRCVPISNHLYFYWYRQILGQKVEFLVSFYNNEISEKSEIFDDQFSVERPDGSNFTLKIRSTKLEDSAMYFCASSPQPGDLSYEQYFGPGTRLTVT.

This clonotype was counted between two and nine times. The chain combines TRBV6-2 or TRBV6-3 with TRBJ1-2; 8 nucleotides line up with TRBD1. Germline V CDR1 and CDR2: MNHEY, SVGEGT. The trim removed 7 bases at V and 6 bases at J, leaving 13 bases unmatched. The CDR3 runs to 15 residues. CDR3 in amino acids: CASISVNRGSHGYTF. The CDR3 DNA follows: TGTGCCAGCATATCGGTAAACAGGGGGAGCCATGGCTACACCTTC.

The CDR3 nucleotides read TGTGCCAGCAGCTTCAACGACAGGGGGCATGTAGAGACCCAGTACTTC. This gives the protein CASSFNDRGHVETQYF. V usage is TRBV11-3 and J usage is TRBJ2-7; 10 bases fit TRBD1. Near its end, the DNA agrees better with TRBJ2-5, so the J call may be wrong. The germline V gene encodes CDR1 SGHNT and CDR2 YENEEA. This CDR3 is built from 16 residues.

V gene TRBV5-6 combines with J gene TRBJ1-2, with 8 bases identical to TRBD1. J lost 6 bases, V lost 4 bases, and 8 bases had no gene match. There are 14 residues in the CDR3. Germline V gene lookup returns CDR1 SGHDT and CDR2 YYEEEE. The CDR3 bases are TGTGCCAGCAGCCCCGACCCAGGGGGCAATGGCTACACCTTC. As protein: CASSPDPGGNGYTF.